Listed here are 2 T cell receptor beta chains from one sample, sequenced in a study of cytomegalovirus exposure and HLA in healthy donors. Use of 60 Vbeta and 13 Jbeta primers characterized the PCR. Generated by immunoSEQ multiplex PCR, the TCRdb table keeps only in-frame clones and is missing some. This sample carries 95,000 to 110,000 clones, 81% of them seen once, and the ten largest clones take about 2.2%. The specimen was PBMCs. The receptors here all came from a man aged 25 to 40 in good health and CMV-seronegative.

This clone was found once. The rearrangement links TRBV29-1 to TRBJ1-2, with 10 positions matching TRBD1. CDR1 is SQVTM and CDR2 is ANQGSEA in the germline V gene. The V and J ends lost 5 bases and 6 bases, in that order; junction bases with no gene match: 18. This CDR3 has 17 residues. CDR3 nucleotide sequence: TGCAGCGTTTTTCCCTCCACGCCCAGGACAGGGGGTGATGGCTACACCTTC. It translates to CSVFPSTPRTGGDGYTF.

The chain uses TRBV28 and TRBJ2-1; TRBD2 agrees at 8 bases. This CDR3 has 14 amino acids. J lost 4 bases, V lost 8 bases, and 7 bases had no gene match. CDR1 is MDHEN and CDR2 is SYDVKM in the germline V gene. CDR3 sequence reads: CASGWREAYNEQFF. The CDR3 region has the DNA TGTGCCAGCGGTTGGCGGGAGGCTTACAATGAGCAGTTCTTC.